Below, 9 T cell receptor beta chains from the same sample are listed, as sequenced in a study of OX40 agonist ivuxolimab in advanced cancers. This table comes from immunoSEQ multiplex PCR, and its TCRdb copy is limited to in-frame clones, with some not included. The table lists tens of thousands of clones, roughly 87% of them singletons. The starting material was CD4+ or CD8+ T cells sorted from blood, obtained in a trial of the OX40 agonist ivuxolimab. The receptors come from an adult with an advanced solid tumor such as melanoma, head and neck, liver or kidney cancer.

This rearrangement joins TRBV6-5 to TRBJ2-7; 9 bases align to TRBD2. This CDR3 is built from 14 residues. Per germline, CDR1 MNHEY and CDR2 SVGAGI. J lost 2 bases, V lost 4 bases, and 3 bases had no gene match. The CDR3 coding sequence is TGTGCCAGCAGTTCGGCTAGCGGGACCTACGAGCAGTACTTC. Amino acid sequence: CASSSASGTYEQYF.

The chain links TRBV4-2 to TRBJ2-7; D remains unclear. The CDR3 contains 13 residues. The germline V gene encodes CDR1 LGHNA and CDR2 YNFKEQ. The germline V and J ends were trimmed by 3 bases and 2 bases, with 8 bases remaining between them. The CDR3 nucleotides read TGTGCCAGCAGCCATCCCATGGCCTACGAGCAGTACTTC. Its translation is CASSHPMAYEQYF.

J is TRBJ2-2 and V is TRBV4-3; 11 bases match TRBD1. This CDR3 spans 18 amino acids. V dropped 4 bases and J dropped 1; count of bases not matched to a gene: 8. Germline CDR1 LGHNA, CDR2 YSLEER. The CDR3 nucleotides read TGCGCCAGCAGCCGCCACCCGGGACAGGGGGAGAACACCGGGGAGCTGTTTTTT. Protein: CASSRHPGQGENTGELFF.

V usage is TRBV5-4 and J usage is TRBJ1-1; D unclear. Trimming cost V 4 bases and J 0 bases, with 1 base left between them. The CDR3 contains 11 residues. Germline V lookup: CDR1 SGHNT, CDR2 YYREEE (reference sequence). The CDR3 sequence: CASSLNTEAFF. The CDR3 DNA is TGTGCCAGCAGCCTGAACACTGAAGCTTTCTTT.

This chain links TRBV7-9 with TRBJ1-1; 8 nucleotides line up with TRBD1. The CDR3 is 15 residues long. Germline V gene data show CDR1 as SEHNR and CDR2 as FQNEAQ (reference sequence). Unmatched junction bases numbered 10, after V lost 5 bases and J lost 5 bases. CDR3 DNA: TGTGCCAGCAGCGAACGACAGGGGATCGAGACTGAAGCTTTCTTT. Protein product: CASSERQGIETEAFF.

The chain combines TRBV19 with TRBJ2-7, with 8 positions matching TRBD2. The V gene's germline CDR1 is LNHDA and CDR2 SQIVND (reference sequence). The J segment lost 7 bases and the V segment lost 4 bases, leaving 12 bases of the junction unmatched. CDR3 length: 15 amino acids. CDR3 DNA sequence: TGTGCCAGTAGTACCTCTCCAGCGGGAGAGGGGGAGCAGTACTTC. Protein sequence: CASSTSPAGEGEQYF.

This clone is a singleton in its sample. This chain links TRBV29-1 with TRBJ2-7, with 13 nucleotides matching TRBD2. The CDR3 has 14 amino acids. Germline lookup yields CDR1 SQVTM and CDR2 ANQGSEA. The V segment lost 6 bases and the J segment 4 bases; nucleotides outside the gene matches: 6. CDR3 loop: CSVRTSGRLYEQYF. CDR3 nucleotide sequence: TGCAGCGTGAGGACTAGCGGGAGATTATACGAGCAGTACTTC.

The V gene is TRBV6-5, the J gene TRBJ2-5; the D is unclear. This CDR3 has 14 amino acids. V was cut by 6 bases and J by 5 bases, with 16 bases left in between. Per germline, CDR1 MNHEY and CDR2 SVGAGI. The CDR3: CASRESTLGETQYF. The CDR3 nucleotides are TGTGCCAGCAGGGAATCCACCCTTGGGGAGACCCAGTACTTC.

V and J are TRBV19 and TRBJ1-2, with TRBD1 matching 7 bases. With V trimmed by 7 bases and J by 4 bases, 3 bases remained unmatched. CDR1 is LNHDA, CDR2 SQIVND, per germline (reference sequence). The CDR3 is 12 amino acids. The CDR3 region has the DNA TGTGCCAGTACGACAGGGATCTATGGCTACACCTTC. This gives the protein CASTTGIYGYTF.